The 9 T cell receptor beta chains in this list originate from one sample, sequenced in a study of blood T cell repertoires in COVID-19. Produced via immunoSEQ multiplex PCR; TCRdb's table is partial and in-frame only. Among about 300,000 clones listed, less than 85% were seen once. Input material: PBMCs or T cells enriched from blood (not recorded which). Source of these receptors: a woman in her twenties or thirties who had been exposed to COVID-19.

The chain joins TRBV4-1 to TRBJ1-3, with D possibly matching TRBD1 (5 bases). Germline V gene sequence: CDR1 MGHRA, CDR2 YSYEKL. CDR3 length: 17 residues. Between the trimmed V and J ends, which lost 0 bases and 0 bases, there was a span of 12 bases. The CDR3 loop is CASSQERTGGSGNTIYF. CDR3 coding DNA: TGCGCCAGCAGCCAAGAACGTACGGGGGGCTCTGGAAACACCATATATTTT.

This clone was seen only a few times. The V gene is TRBV18, the J gene TRBJ1-4; 10 bases are a match to TRBD1. Germline V CDR1 and CDR2: KGHSH, LQKENI. V gave up 6 bases and J gave up 7 bases; unmatched junction bases: 2. This CDR3 has 13 amino acids. CDR3 protein: CASSRDRGEKLFF. CDR3 bases: TGTGCCAGCTCCAGGGACAGGGGTGAAAAACTGTTTTTT.

V gene TRBV6-5 combines with J gene TRBJ1-6; weak D call: TRBD1 (6 bases). This CDR3 has 14 residues. V shed 11 bases and J shed 10 bases, with 21 bases lying between them. Germline loops: CDR1 MNHEY, CDR2 SVGAGI. The CDR3 DNA follows: TGTGCCGCCAGCTTGGACAGTATTCGGTCACCCCTCCACTTT. Amino acid sequence: CAASLDSIRSPLHF.

The table lists this clone with a count of one. The CDR3: CASSPRTGRDTGELFF. The CDR3, as DNA: TGTGCCAGCAGCCCACGGACAGGGCGGGACACCGGGGAGCTGTTTTTT. V gene TRBV7-2 combines with J gene TRBJ2-2; TRBD1 aligns across 8 bases. Trimming took 5 bases from V and 3 from J; bases not matched to a gene: 8. This CDR3 contains 16 residues. Germline values: CDR1 SGHTA, CDR2 FQGNSA.

V usage is TRBV7-3 and J usage is TRBJ1-2, with 7 bases that match TRBD1. This CDR3 comprises 14 residues. Germline V gives CDR1 SGHTA, CDR2 FQGTGA. After removal of 5 bases from V and 6 bases from J, the junction contained 9 bases not matched to a gene. The CDR3 DNA is TGTGCCAGCAGCCTCGACAGGGCGAGAAATGGCTACACCTTC. It encodes CASSLDRARNGYTF.

This chain joins TRBV14 and TRBJ2-3, with D perhaps matching TRBD2 (6 bases). V was pared by 4 bases and J by 3 bases, with 11 bases between. The CDR3 runs to 14 residues. Germline lookup yields CDR1 SGHDN and CDR2 FVKESK. The DNA of the CDR3 is TGTGCCAGCAGCCGGGACTCGACAACAGATACGCAGTATTTT. Its protein product is CASSRDSTTDTQYF. The full variable domain, its missing parts supplied by reference TRBV14 and TRBJ2-3, is EAGVTQFPSHSVIEKGQTVTLRCDPISGHDNLYWYRRVMGKEIKFLLHFVKESKQDESGMPNNRFLAERTGGTYSTLKVQPAELEDSGVYFCASSRDSTTDTQYFGPGTRLTVL.

The V call is TRBV9, the J call TRBJ2-1; no clear D gene. The CDR3 length is 12 residues. Germline-derived CDR1 and CDR2 are SGDLS and YYNGEE. V lost 4 bases and J lost 8, with 10 bases in between. The CDR3 DNA sequence: TGTGCCAGCAGCACCCGGGTGGATGAGCAGTTCTTC. The encoded protein is CASSTRVDEQFF.

The J gene is TRBJ2-7, the V gene TRBV27, with TRBD2 identical over 9 bases. The CDR3 runs to 14 residues. V shed 3 bases, J shed 4 bases, and the junction held 4 bases outside the gene matches. CDR1 and CDR2 (germline): MNHEY, SMNVEV (reference sequence). In DNA form, the CDR3 reads TGTGCCAGCAGTTTCTCTAGCGGGGCGTACGAGCAGTACTTC. Its translation is CASSFSSGAYEQYF.

This clone was seen just once. V usage is TRBV5-1 and J usage is TRBJ1-2; TRBD1 aligns across 7 bases. Trimming removed 0 bases from V and 8 bases from J; junction bases left unmatched: 7. The CDR3 spans 14 residues. The V gene's germline CDR1 is SGHRS and CDR2 YFSETQ. CDR3 protein: CASSLGQTGEGYTF. The DNA of the CDR3 is TGCGCCAGCAGCTTGGGCCAAACAGGGGAGGGCTACACCTTC.